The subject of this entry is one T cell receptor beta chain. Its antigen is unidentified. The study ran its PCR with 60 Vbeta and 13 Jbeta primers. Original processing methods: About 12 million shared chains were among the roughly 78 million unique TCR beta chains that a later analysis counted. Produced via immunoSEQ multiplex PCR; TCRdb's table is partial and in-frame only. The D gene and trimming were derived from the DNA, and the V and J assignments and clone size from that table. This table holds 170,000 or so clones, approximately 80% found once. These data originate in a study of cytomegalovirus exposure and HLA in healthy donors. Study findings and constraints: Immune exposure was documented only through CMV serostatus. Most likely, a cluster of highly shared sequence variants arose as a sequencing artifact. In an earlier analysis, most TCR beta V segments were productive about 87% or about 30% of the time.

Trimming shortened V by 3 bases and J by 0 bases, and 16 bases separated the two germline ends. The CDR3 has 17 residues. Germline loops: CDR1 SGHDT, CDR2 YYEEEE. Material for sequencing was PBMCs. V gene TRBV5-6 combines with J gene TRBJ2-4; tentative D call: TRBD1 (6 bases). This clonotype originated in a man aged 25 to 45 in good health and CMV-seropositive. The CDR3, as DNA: TGTGCCAGCAGCTCTACGGACAGAATCCTAGCCAAAAACATTCAGTACTTC. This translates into CASSSTDRILAKNIQYF.